Each of the 28 T cell receptor beta chains below was sequenced from the same sample in a study of T-cell memory formation after mild COVID-19. One entry per CDR3 protein results from TCRdb running MiXCR on the 5' RACE reads. The table has around 300,000 distinct CDR3 sequences, roughly 15% seen once. The specimen sequenced was PBMCs or a T cell subset sorted from them (not recorded which). These receptors all come from a young man who had mild COVID-19 (a few samples of this study predate the infection). Cell type and time point are not known.

The chain has TRBV7-9 and TRBJ2-1; the D is unclear. Germline lookup yields CDR1 SEHNR and CDR2 FQNEAQ (reference sequence). The CDR3 loop spans 14 amino acids. The V and J ends lost 5 bases and 8 bases respectively, with 16 bases between them. The CDR3 nucleotides are TGTGCCAGCAGCCTTAGTACTCCCGCCGATGAGCAGTTCTTC. Amino acids: CASSLSTPADEQFF.

A few counts support this clonotype. The chain employs TRBV15 and TRBJ1-3, with 9 bases fitting TRBD1. The trim removed 1 base at V and 2 bases at J, leaving 0 bases unmatched. From germline, CDR1 is LNHNV and CDR2 YYDKDF (reference sequence). The CDR3 is 15 amino acids. Here the CDR3 reads CATSRGQGAGNTIYF. The CDR3 DNA reads as TGTGCCACCAGCAGAGGACAGGGGGCTGGAAACACCATATATTTT.

This clonotype came up a few times. The chain links TRBV20-1 to TRBJ2-1, with D maybe TRBD2 (5 bases). Germline V lookup: CDR1 DFQATT, CDR2 SNEGSKA (reference sequence). The CDR3 length is 13 residues. V lost 5 bases and J 1 base, leaving 9 bases between the germline ends. CDR3 amino acids: CSAAGESYNEQFF. The CDR3 bases are TGCAGTGCTGCCGGGGAGTCCTACAATGAGCAGTTCTTC.

This clonotype was detected a few times. The chain joins TRBV9 to TRBJ2-1; 8 nucleotides align to TRBD2. This CDR3 region has 16 residues. After removal of 3 bases from V and 8 bases from J, the junction contained 13 bases not matched to a gene. The germline V gene has CDR1 SGDLS and CDR2 YYNGEE. CDR3 nucleotides: TGTGCCAGCAGCGCGGGGGGGCCGATTTCGCGGTATGAGCAGTTCTTC. Translating it yields CASSAGGPISRYEQFF. The complete variable domain, with remaining parts taken from reference TRBV9 and TRBJ2-1, reads DSGVTQTPKHLITATGQRVTLRCSPRSGDLSVYWYQQSLDQGLQFLIQYYNGEERAKGNILERFSAQQFPDLHSELNLSSLELGDSALYFCASSAGGPISRYEQFFGPGTRLTVL.

The gene calls are TRBV2 and TRBJ2-1, with TRBD1 matching 9 bases. Germline values: CDR1 SNHLY, CDR2 FYNNEI. Trimming took 6 bases from V and 5 from J; bases not matched to a gene: 8. The CDR3 has 15 residues. CDR3 DNA: TGTGCCAGCAGGTCCGGGACAGGGTTGGACAATGAGCAGTTCTTC. Amino acid sequence: CASRSGTGLDNEQFF. Together with reference TRBV2 and TRBJ2-1, the CDR3 gives the full variable domain: EPEVTQTPSHQVTQMGQEVILRCVPISNHLYFYWYRQILGQKVEFLVSFYNNEISEKSEIFDDQFSVERPDGSNFTLKIRSTKLEDSAMYFCASRSGTGLDNEQFFGPGTRLTVL.

CDR3 in amino acids: CASSSDRGQTQYF. The CDR3 bases are TGTGCCAGCAGCTCCGACCGGGGGCAGACCCAGTACTTC. The V call is TRBV7-3, the J call TRBJ2-5, with D perhaps being TRBD1 or TRBD2 (6 bases each). Trimming removed 4 bases from V and 6 bases from J, with 12 bases in between. The CDR3 covers 13 residues. Germline V gene sequence: CDR1 SGHTA, CDR2 FQGTGA.

This clonotype was seen a few times. Written as DNA, the CDR3 is TGCAGCGTTGGAGGAACTAATCAGCCCCAGCATTTT. Translation gives CSVGGTNQPQHF. This chain connects TRBV29-1 to TRBJ1-5; D not resolved. The CDR3 contains 12 residues. The V end lost 4 bases, the J end lost 4 bases, and 8 bases lay between the germline ends. The V gene's germline CDR1 is SQVTM and CDR2 ANQGSEA. The entire variable domain, with the rest obtained from reference TRBV29-1 and TRBJ1-5, is as follows: SAVISQKPSRDICQRGTSLTIQCQVDSQVTMMFWYRQQPGQSLTLIATANQGSEATYESGFVIDKFPISRPNLTFSTLTVSNMSPEDSSIYLCSVGGTNQPQHFGDGTRLSIL.

This clonotype was seen a few times. The chain couples TRBV5-1 to TRBJ1-6; D is undetermined. The CDR3 spans 14 residues. Germline V CDR1 and CDR2: SGHRS, YFSETQ. V was pared by 5 bases and J by 12 bases, with 18 bases between. The CDR3 spells CASRIIPGDGPLHF. CDR3 nucleotides: TGCGCCAGCAGGATAATCCCAGGTGATGGACCCCTCCACTTT.

The CDR3 reads CASSLDRPTDTQYF. In nucleotides, the CDR3 is TGTGCCAGCAGCTTGGACAGGCCCACAGATACGCAGTATTTT. This chain links TRBV7-9 with TRBJ2-3, with 7 bases matching TRBD1. The CDR3 is 14 residues long. After removal of 3 bases from V and 2 bases from J, the junction contained 2 bases not matched to a gene. Germline CDR1 and CDR2: SEHNR and FQNEAQ (reference sequence).

This chain links TRBV19 with TRBJ1-4; D not resolved. V lost 7 bases, J lost 8 bases, and 14 bases lay in between. The germline V gene has CDR1 LNHDA and CDR2 SQIVND (reference sequence). The CDR3 is 13 amino acids. CDR3 region: CASKSQEKEKLFF. DNA of the CDR3: TGTGCCAGTAAATCCCAGGAGAAGGAAAAACTGTTTTTT.

This clonotype was seen a single time. Given the absence of the conserved phenylalanine or tryptophan at the CDR3 end, a read error is likely. The limits of the CDR3 on the DNA are not certain, so only TCRdb's listed CDR3 is given. V and J are TRBV21-1 and TRBJ1-5; TRBD1 reflects the table's D call only, with no check against the DNA. TRBV21-1 is deemed a pseudogene. A total of 15 residues make up the CDR3, ends included. CDR3 sequence reads: CASRRLSPKGQGLLL.

The chain has TRBV28 and TRBJ1-1; TRBD1 might be the D (6 bases). V lost 8 bases to trimming and J lost 9 bases, with 16 bases between them. Germline CDR1 reads MDHEN; CDR2 reads SYDVKM. This CDR3 has 12 residues. The CDR3 region is CASRETQGQAFF. In nucleotides, the CDR3 is TGTGCCAGCCGAGAAACACAGGGCCAAGCTTTCTTT.

This clonotype has ten or more counts. The genes are TRBV11-2 and TRBJ2-5; D gene ambiguous. CDR3 length equals 12 residues. The ends were cut back, 3 bases at V and 0 bases at J, with 2 bases in the middle. Germline V gene sequence: CDR1 SGHAT, CDR2 FQNNGV. The CDR3 is CASSFDQETQYF. CDR3 nucleotide sequence: TGTGCCAGCAGCTTCGACCAAGAGACCCAGTACTTC.

This clonotype was detected only a few times. This chain connects TRBV25-1 to TRBJ1-5; D perhaps matches TRBD1 (5 bases). Germline CDR1 MGHDK, CDR2 SYGVNS. CDR3 length: 13 residues. V lost 9 bases and J lost 4, with 13 bases in between. CDR3 protein: CASGQGSNQPQHF. Here the CDR3 DNA reads TGTGCCAGTGGCCAGGGATCTAATCAGCCCCAGCATTTT.

This clonotype was observed a handful of times. The V gene is TRBV12-3 or TRBV12-4, the J gene TRBJ1-1; tentative D call: TRBD1 (6 bases). V lost 6 bases and J lost 5, with 16 bases in between. This CDR3 comprises 14 residues. CDR3 protein: CASRPPTGGTEAFF. The CDR3 region has the DNA TGTGCCAGCAGGCCACCGACAGGTGGGACTGAAGCTTTCTTT.

V is TRBV6-5 and J is TRBJ2-3; no firm D call. Germline V gene sequence: CDR1 MNHEY, CDR2 SVGAGI. V was shortened by 0 bases and J by 4 bases, with 8 bases between the two germline ends. This CDR3 contains 14 residues. CDR3: CASSYSVTSDTQYF. The CDR3 bases are TGTGCCAGCAGTTACTCGGTAACTTCAGATACGCAGTATTTT.

This clonotype was detected a few times. This chain joins TRBV7-8 and TRBJ2-5; TRBD2 matches 15 bases. In germline, CDR1 is SGHVS, CDR2 FQNEAQ. The V segment lost 5 bases and the J segment 5 bases; nucleotides outside the gene matches: 9. This CDR3 comprises 17 residues. CDR3 in DNA: TGTGCCAGCAGCGTACGGACCGGGACTAGCGGGGGGGAGACCCAGTACTTC. It codes for CASSVRTGTSGGETQYF.

This clonotype has ten or more counts. The chain joins TRBV12-3 or TRBV12-4 to TRBJ2-3, with D perhaps TRBD2 (7 bases). This CDR3 has 16 amino acids. Trimming stripped 7 bases from V and 1 base from J, with 18 bases between. The CDR3 protein is CASNPGGARGTDTQYF. CDR3 in DNA: TGTGCCAGCAACCCTGGGGGGGCGCGAGGCACAGATACGCAGTATTTT.

V usage is TRBV20-1 and J usage is TRBJ2-2, with 9 bases lining up with TRBD1. Germline-derived CDR1 and CDR2 are DFQATT and SNEGSKA (reference sequence). The V gene end was trimmed by 0 bases and the J gene end by 0 bases; junction bases not matched to a gene: 5. This CDR3 spans 17 amino acids. CDR3 coding DNA: TGCAGTGCTAGAGATCACAGGGGGCACACGAACACCGGGGAGCTGTTTTTT. Protein: CSARDHRGHTNTGELFF.

The gene calls are TRBV4-1 and TRBJ2-3, with D maybe TRBD2 (7 bases). The CDR3 extends over 13 amino acids. Germline CDR1 and CDR2: MGHRA and YSYEKL. V was trimmed by 5 bases and J by 4 bases, leaving 10 bases between them. The CDR3 here is CASSGGAPDTQYF. CDR3 DNA sequence: TGCGCCAGCAGCGGGGGGGCCCCAGATACGCAGTATTTT.

This clonotype has at least ten counts. The chain recombines TRBV4-2 with TRBJ2-3; D ambiguous. The CDR3 runs 16 residues. Trimming cost V 0 bases and J 0 bases, with 10 bases left between them. Germline CDR1 is LGHNA and CDR2 is YNFKEQ. This CDR3 reads CASSQDGPPSTDTQYF. The CDR3 DNA reads TGTGCCAGCAGCCAAGACGGGCCTCCTAGCACAGATACGCAGTATTTT.

This clonotype showed up just a few times. The chain combines TRBV5-6 with TRBJ2-3; 10 bases fit TRBD2. Germline V gives CDR1 SGHDT, CDR2 YYEEEE. The CDR3 is 16 amino acids. V dropped 4 bases and J dropped 2; count of bases not matched to a gene: 7. The CDR3 region is CASSMVAGGNTDTQYF. CDR3 in DNA: TGTGCCAGCAGCATGGTAGCGGGGGGCAACACAGATACGCAGTATTTT.

This clonotype was counted a few times. The chain uses TRBV18 and TRBJ1-1, with 10 positions matching TRBD1. The CDR3 is 16 residues long. Germline CDR1 KGHSH, CDR2 LQKENI. Trimming cost V 3 bases and J 2 bases; bases outside gene matches: 6. CDR3 sequence (DNA): TGTGCCAGCTCACCGGGACAGGGGCAGGGAAACACTGAAGCTTTCTTT. This gives the protein CASSPGQGQGNTEAFF.

This clonotype occurred a few times. V is TRBV7-2 and J is TRBJ2-3, with D possibly matching TRBD2 (6 bases). CDR1 and CDR2 (germline): SGHTA, FQGNSA. CDR3 size: 15 residues. V lost 5 bases, J lost 4 bases, and 16 bases lay in between. This CDR3 reads CASSLGGIQSDTQYF. The CDR3 DNA sequence: TGTGCCAGCAGCCTGGGGGGTATACAGTCAGATACGCAGTATTTT.

This clonotype was counted between two and nine times. V is TRBV7-2 and J is TRBJ2-4; D ambiguous. This CDR3 is 15 amino acids long. Germline CDR1 is SGHTA and CDR2 is FQGNSA. V gave up 4 bases and J gave up 8 bases, with 18 bases separating them. The CDR3 protein is CASSSAAYPWDIQYF. The CDR3 nucleotides read TGTGCCAGCAGCTCCGCGGCCTACCCATGGGACATTCAGTACTTC.

The rearrangement links TRBV6-6 to TRBJ2-6; D remains ambiguous. The CDR3 length is 16 residues. Trimming removed 4 bases at V and 0 bases at J, with 10 bases between. CDR1 and CDR2 from the germline V gene are MNHNY and SVGAGI (reference sequence). The CDR3 sequence: CASSLAIYSGANVLTF. CDR3 sequence (DNA): TGTGCCAGCAGTTTGGCGATCTACTCTGGGGCCAACGTCCTGACTTTC.

This clonotype was seen a handful of times. The chain combines TRBV2 with TRBJ1-5, with 7 bases matching TRBD1. J lost 4 bases, V lost 7 bases, and 4 bases had no gene match. This CDR3 is 13 amino acids long. Germline lookup yields CDR1 SNHLY and CDR2 FYNNEI. The CDR3 DNA is TGTGCCAGCAATTGGGACAGTAATCAGCCCCAGCATTTT. It is translated as CASNWDSNQPQHF.

In its sample, this clonotype was seen a few times. The CDR3 DNA reads TGTGCCAGCCGCCCTCAGGAGGGCTACGAGCAGTACGTC. Its translation: CASRPQEGYEQYV. The rearrangement links TRBV7-8 to TRBJ2-7; tentative D call: TRBD2 (6 bases). Trimming removed 8 bases from V and 3 bases from J, with 14 bases in between. Germline CDR1 and CDR2: SGHVS and FQNEAQ. The CDR3 covers 13 residues.